This T cell receptor (beta chain) was retrieved from a study of T cell responses to AZD1222 COVID-19 vaccine. Study findings and constraints: Baseline seropositivity occurred in only a handful of AZD1222 recipients. Possibly, clonal diversity was underestimated; donors were largely white British and included more females. Two AZD1222 doses significantly raised spike-specific TCR breadth and depth over controls.

Clones were sequenced by immunoSEQ multiplex PCR, and TCRdb holds only the in-frame ones, with some missing. The table has 150,000 to 180,000 clones, roughly nine tenths seen once. Germline assignment: CDR1 ENHRY and CDR2 SYGVKD. The CDR3 covers 15 residues. Remarks on this clone: Antigen unknown. Compared with germline, one end of the junction differs, possibly owing to a read error.

The specimen was peripheral blood, collected on day 0 of AZD1222 vaccination. This chain joins TRBV10-3 and TRBJ1-3; D may be TRBD1 (5 bases). The TCR comes from an adult in good health. The DNA for the CDR3 is TGTGCCATCAATGAGGGACCCCAGGCCGGAAACACCATATATTTT. Translating gives CAINEGPQAGNTIYF.